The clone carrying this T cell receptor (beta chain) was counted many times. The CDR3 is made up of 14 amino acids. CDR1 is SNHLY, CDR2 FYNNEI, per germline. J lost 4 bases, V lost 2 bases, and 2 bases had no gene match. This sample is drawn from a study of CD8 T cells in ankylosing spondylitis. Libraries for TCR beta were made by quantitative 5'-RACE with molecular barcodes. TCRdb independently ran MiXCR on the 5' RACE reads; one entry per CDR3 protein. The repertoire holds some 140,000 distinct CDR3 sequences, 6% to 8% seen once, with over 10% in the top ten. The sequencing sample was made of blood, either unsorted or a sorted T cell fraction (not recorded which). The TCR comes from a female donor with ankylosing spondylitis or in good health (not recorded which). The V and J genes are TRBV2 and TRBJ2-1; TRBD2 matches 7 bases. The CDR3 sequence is CASSEWGGYNEQFF. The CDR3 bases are TGTGCCAGCAGTGAATGGGGGGGATACAATGAGCAGTTCTTC.